This TCR beta chain is from a study of T cell clonality in common variable immunodeficiency. Study-wide points: TCRbeta clonality was increased in CVID versus healthy controls. In common variable immunodeficiency, TCR beta chains reportedly carried fewer deletions and N-nucleotide insertions. Fewer TCRbeta clones were shared among CVID subjects than controls.

Produced via immunoSEQ multiplex PCR; TCRdb's table is partial and in-frame only. This sample has tens of thousands of clones and no singletons, with approximately 0.81% in the ten largest. Trimming took off 5 bases at V and 3 bases at J, with 15 bases between the two ends. This CDR3 has 14 residues. CDR1 and CDR2 (germline): SGHDT, YYEEEE. This clone has at least ten counts. The antigen is unknown. The read stops 3 residues short of the end of the CDR3; the missing end is completed from the germline J gene. The TCR was taken from a person aged 18 to 69 in good health. The J gene is TRBJ2-7, the V gene TRBV5-6; D is possibly TRBD1 or TRBD2 (5 bases each). Sequencing was performed on peripheral blood mononuclear cells. CDR3 DNA (partial): TGTGCCAGCAGGCTTACCCCGAGGGGCTACGAG. Its translation is CASRLTPRGYE. The complete CDR3 reads CASRLTPRGYEQYF.